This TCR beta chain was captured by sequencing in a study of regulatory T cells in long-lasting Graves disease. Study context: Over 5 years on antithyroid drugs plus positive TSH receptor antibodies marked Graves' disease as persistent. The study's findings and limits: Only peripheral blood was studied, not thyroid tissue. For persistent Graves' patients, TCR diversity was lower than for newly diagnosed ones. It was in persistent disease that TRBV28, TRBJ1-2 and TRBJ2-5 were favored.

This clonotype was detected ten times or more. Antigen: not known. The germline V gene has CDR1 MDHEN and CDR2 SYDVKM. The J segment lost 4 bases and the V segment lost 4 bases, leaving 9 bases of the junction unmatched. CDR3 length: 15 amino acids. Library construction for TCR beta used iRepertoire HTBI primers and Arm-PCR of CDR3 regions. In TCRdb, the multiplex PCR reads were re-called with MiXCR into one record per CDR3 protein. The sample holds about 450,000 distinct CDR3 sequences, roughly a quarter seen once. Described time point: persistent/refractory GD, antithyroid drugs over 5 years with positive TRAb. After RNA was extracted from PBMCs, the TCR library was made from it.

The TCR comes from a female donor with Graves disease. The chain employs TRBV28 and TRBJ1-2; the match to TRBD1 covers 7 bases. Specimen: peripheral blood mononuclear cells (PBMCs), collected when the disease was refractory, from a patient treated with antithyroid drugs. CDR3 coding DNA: TGTGCCAGCAGTTCTCACGGGACAGACCTCTATGGCTACACCTTC. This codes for CASSSHGTDLYGYTF.